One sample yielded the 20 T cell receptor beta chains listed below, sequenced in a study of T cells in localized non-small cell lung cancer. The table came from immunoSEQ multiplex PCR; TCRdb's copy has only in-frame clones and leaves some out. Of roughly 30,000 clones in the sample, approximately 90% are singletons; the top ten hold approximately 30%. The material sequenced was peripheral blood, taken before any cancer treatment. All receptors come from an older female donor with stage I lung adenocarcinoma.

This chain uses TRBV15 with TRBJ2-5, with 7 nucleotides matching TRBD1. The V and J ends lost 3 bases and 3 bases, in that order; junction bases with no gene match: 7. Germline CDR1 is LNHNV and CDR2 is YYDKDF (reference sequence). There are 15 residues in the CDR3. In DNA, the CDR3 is TGTGCCACCAGCAGTTATGGACAGGTCGAAGAGACCCAGTACTTC. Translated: CATSSYGQVEETQYF.

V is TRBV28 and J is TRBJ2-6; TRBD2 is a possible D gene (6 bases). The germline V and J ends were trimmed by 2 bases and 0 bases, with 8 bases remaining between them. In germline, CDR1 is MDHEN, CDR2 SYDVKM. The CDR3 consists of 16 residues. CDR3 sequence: CASSLRESSGANVLTF. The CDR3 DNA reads TGTGCCAGCAGTTTACGGGAGAGCTCTGGGGCCAACGTCCTGACTTTC.

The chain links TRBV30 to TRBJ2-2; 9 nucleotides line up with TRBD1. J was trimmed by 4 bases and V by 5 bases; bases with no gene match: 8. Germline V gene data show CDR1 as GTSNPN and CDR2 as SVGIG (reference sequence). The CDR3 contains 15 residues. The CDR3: CAWSQTGGFTGELFF. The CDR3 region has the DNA TGTGCCTGGTCTCAGACAGGGGGGTTCACCGGGGAGCTGTTTTTT. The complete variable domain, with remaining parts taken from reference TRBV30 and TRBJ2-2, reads SQTIHQWPATLVQPVGSPLSLECTVEGTSNPNLYWYRQAAGRGLQLLFYSVGIGQISSEVPQNLSASRPQDRQFILSSKKLLLSDSGFYLCAWSQTGGFTGELFFGEGSRLTVL.

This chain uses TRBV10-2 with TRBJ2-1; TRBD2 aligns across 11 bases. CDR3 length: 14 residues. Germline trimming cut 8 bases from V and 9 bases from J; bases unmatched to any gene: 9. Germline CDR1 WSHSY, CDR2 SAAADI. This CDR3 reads CASRIAGGQGEQFF. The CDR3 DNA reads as TGCGCCAGCCGGATAGCGGGAGGGCAGGGTGAGCAGTTCTTC.

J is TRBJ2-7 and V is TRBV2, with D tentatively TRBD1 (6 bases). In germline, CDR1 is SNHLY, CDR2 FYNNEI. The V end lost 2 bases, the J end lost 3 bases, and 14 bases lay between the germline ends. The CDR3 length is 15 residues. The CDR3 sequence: CASSETGIIFYEQYF. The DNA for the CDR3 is TGTGCCAGCAGTGAAACAGGGATCATTTTCTACGAGCAGTACTTC.

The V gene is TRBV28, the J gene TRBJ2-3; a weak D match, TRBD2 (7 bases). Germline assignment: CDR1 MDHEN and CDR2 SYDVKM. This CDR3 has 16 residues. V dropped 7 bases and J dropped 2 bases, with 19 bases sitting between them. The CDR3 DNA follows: TGTGCCAGCACCCTGGGGGGGGGCTGGACCACAGATACGCAGTATTTT. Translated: CASTLGGGWTTDTQYF.

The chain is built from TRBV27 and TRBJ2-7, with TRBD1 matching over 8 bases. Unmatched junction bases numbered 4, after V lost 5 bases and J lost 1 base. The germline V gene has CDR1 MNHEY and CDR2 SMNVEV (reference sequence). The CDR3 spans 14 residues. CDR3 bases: TGTGCCAGCAGTGGAGGGGACAGGTCCTACGAGCAGTACTTC. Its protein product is CASSGGDRSYEQYF.

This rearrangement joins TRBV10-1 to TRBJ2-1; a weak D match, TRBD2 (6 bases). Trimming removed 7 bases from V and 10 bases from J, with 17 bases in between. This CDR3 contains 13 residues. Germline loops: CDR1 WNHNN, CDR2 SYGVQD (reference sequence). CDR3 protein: CASKSGGANEQFF. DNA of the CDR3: TGCGCCAGCAAATCCGGAGGGGCGAACGAGCAGTTCTTC.

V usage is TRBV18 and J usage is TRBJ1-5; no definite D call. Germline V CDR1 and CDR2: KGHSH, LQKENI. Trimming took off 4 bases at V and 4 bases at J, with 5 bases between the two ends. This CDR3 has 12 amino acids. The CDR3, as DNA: TGTGCCAGCTCACGCGCGAATCAGCCCCAGCATTTT. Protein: CASSRANQPQHF.

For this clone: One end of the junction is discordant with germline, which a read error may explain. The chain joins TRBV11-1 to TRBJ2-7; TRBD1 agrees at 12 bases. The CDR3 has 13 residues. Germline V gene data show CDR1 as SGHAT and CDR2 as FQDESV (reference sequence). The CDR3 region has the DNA TGTGCCAGCAGTCTAGGGACAGGGGGCGCTTTGGGCTTC. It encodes CASSLGTGGALGF. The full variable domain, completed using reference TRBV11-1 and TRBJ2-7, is EAEVAQSPRYKITEKSQAVAFWCDPISGHATLYWYRQILGQGPELLVQFQDESVVDDSQLPKDRFSAERLKGVDSTLKIQPAELGDSAMYLCASSLGTGGALGFGPGTRLTVT.

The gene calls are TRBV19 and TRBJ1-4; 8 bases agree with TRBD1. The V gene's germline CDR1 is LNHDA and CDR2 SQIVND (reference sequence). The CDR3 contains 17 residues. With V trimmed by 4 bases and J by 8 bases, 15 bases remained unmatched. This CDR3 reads CASSSGQGMRVGEKLFF. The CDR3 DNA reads TGTGCCAGTAGTAGCGGACAGGGAATGAGGGTTGGAGAAAAACTGTTTTTT.

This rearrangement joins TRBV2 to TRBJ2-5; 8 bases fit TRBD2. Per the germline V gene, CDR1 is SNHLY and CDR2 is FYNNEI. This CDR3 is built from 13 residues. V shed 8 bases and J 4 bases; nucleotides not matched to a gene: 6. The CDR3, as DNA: TGTGCCAGCCATCCGGGAGGGGCAGAGACCCAGTACTTC. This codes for CASHPGGAETQYF.

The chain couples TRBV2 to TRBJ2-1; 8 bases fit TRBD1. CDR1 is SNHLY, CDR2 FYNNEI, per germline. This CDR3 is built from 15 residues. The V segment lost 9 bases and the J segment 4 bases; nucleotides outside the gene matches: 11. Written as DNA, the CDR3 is TGTGCCAGTCGACTTTCCGGGACAGGTTACAATGAGCAGTTCTTC. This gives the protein CASRLSGTGYNEQFF.

CDR3 loop: CASQGGSGANVLTF. The CDR3 DNA reads TGCGCCAGTCAAGGGGGCTCCGGGGCCAACGTCCTGACTTTC. The rearrangement uses TRBV5-1 and TRBJ2-6; the match to TRBD1 covers 7 bases. The CDR3 runs 14 residues. Germline CDR1 SGHRS, CDR2 YFSETQ. The J segment lost 4 bases and the V segment lost 8 bases, leaving 6 bases of the junction unmatched.

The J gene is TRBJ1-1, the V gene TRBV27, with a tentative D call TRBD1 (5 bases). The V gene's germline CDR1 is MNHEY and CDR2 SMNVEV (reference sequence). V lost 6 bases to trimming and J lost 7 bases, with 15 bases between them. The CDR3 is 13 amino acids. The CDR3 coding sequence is TGTGCCAGCAGGCCCACGGGACCGGGTGAAGCTTTCTTT. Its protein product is CASRPTGPGEAFF.

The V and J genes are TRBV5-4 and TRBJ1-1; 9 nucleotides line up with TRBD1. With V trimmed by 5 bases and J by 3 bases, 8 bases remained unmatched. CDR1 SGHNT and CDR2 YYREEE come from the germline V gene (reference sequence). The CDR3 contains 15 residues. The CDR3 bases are TGTGCCAGCAGAAAACGGACAGGGGACGACACTGAAGCTTTCTTT. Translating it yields CASRKRTGDDTEAFF.

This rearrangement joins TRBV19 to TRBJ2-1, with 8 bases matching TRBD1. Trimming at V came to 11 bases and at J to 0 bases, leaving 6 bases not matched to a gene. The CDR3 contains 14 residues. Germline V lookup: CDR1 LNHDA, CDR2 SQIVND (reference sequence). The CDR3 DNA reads TGTGCCTCCAACAGGGGGAGCTCCTACAATGAGCAGTTCTTC. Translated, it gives CASNRGSSYNEQFF.

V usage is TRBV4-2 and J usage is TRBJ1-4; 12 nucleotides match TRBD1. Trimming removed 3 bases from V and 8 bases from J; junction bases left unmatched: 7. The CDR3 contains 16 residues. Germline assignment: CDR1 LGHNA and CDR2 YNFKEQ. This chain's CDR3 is CASSQWGQGAREKLFF. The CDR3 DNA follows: TGTGCCAGCAGCCAGTGGGGACAGGGGGCCCGGGAAAAACTGTTTTTT.

The CDR3 reads CASSTDSLNTEAFF. The CDR3 DNA reads TGCGCCAGCAGCACGGACAGCTTGAACACTGAAGCTTTCTTT. The rearrangement links TRBV5-1 to TRBJ1-1, with D perhaps matching TRBD1 (6 bases). CDR3 length equals 14 residues. Germline-derived CDR1 and CDR2 are SGHRS and YFSETQ. V lost 4 bases and J 0 bases, leaving 10 bases between the germline ends.

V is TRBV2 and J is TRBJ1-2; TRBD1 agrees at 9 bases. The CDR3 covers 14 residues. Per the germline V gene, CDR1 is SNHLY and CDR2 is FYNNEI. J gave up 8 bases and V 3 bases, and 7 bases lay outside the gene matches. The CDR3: CASSERTGVGGYTF. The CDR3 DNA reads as TGTGCCAGCAGTGAGAGGACAGGGGTTGGAGGCTACACCTTC. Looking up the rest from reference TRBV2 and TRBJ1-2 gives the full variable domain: EPEVTQTPSHQVTQMGQEVILRCVPISNHLYFYWYRQILGQKVEFLVSFYNNEISEKSEIFDDQFSVERPDGSNFTLKIRSTKLEDSAMYFCASSERTGVGGYTFGSGTRLTVV.